In its sample, the clone carrying this T cell receptor beta chain was seen a few times. Its specificity is not known. This sample was taken from a study of identical twins. Study-level points and caveats: Partial confounding of zero-insertion analyses by invariant MAIT and iNKT cells was possible.

Via MiXCR, TCRdb re-called the 5' RACE reads, giving one row per CDR3 protein. The data hold fewer than 350,000 distinct CDR3 sequences, with more than 6.5% observed a single time. The V gene lost 4 bases and the J gene lost 2 bases, with 14 bases spanning the gap. This CDR3 has 15 amino acids. Germline V CDR1 and CDR2: MNHNS, SASEGT. The same sample was also used in a study of yellow fever vaccine responses in identical twins.

The chain has TRBV6-1 and TRBJ1-2; possible D gene TRBD1, 5 bases. This clonotype was sampled from a woman aged 18-35 years in good health. Sequenced: memory (CD45RO+) T cells sorted from blood. CDR3 bases: TGTGCCAGCAGTGTTACGACAGACCAGAACTATGGCTACACCTTC. This codes for CASSVTTDQNYGYTF.